A selection of T cell receptor beta chains follows, all from one sample in a study of blood T cell repertoires in COVID-19. Profiling relied on immunoSEQ multiplex PCR, and the TCRdb table lists in-frame clones only, not all of them. The sample yields some 160,000 clones, just under 80% seen once. Specimen: peripheral blood. These TCRs come from a woman older than 75 with acute or convalescent COVID-19. Both conserved end residues are part of each CDR3. Each record gives: J gene, CDR3 length, V gene, clone size, D gene, CDR3 DNA, CDR3 protein. D genes are given only for firm matches. Some rows have no size entry. The others give once, few or many, or a class for an expanded clone.

TRBJ1-5 12 TRBV6-2/TRBV6-3 . . TGTGCCAGCAGTAAAGGGGATCAGCCCCAGCATTTT CASSKGDQPQHF
TRBJ1-5 16 TRBV15 . . TGTGCCACCAGCAGAGATTCCCGACGGGGCAATCAGCCCCAGCATTTT CATSRDSRRGNQPQHF
TRBJ1-2 15 TRBV6-1 few . TGTGCCAGCAGTGAGACAGAAAATCTTAACTATGGCTACACCTTC CASSETENLNYGYTF
TRBJ2-3 15 TRBV5-1 . . TGCGCCAGCAGCTTGGACGCGGGTGGCACAGATACGCAGTATTTT CASSLDAGGTDTQYF
TRBJ1-2 15 TRBV19 . TRBD1 TGTGCCAGTAGTATTAGCGCCAGGGGGATCTATGGCTACACCTTC CASSISARGIYGYTF
TRBJ2-7 13 TRBV12-3/TRBV12-4 . . TGTGCCAGCAGCCTGGACAGCGCCTACGAGCAGTACTTC CASSLDSAYEQYF
TRBJ2-3 13 TRBV6-5 . . TGTGCCAGCATTTCGACTATCGAACATACGCAGTATTTT CASISTIEHTQYF
TRBJ1-4 15 TRBV5-1 . TRBD1 TGCGCCAGCAGCTTGGCCCCGGACAGGGAGGGGGAACGATTTTTT CASSLAPDREGERFF
TRBJ2-3 15 TRBV19 . TRBD2 TGTGCCAGTAGTCTAGCGGGGGGTAGCACAGATACGCAGTATTTT CASSLAGGSTDTQYF
TRBJ1-1 13 TRBV6-5 . TRBD1 TGTGCCAGCAGCCTTCAGGGGGATGGTGAAGCTTTCTTT CASSLQGDGEAFF
TRBJ1-2 15 TRBV28 . TRBD1 TGTGCCAGCCGATTTCCTCAGGGGGCTAACTATGGCTACACCTTC CASRFPQGANYGYTF
TRBJ2-3 14 TRBV19 . . TGTGCCAGTAGTCCGCAGGGCGGCACAGATACGCAGTATTTT CASSPQGGTDTQYF
TRBJ2-1 16 TRBV4-1 few . TGCGCCAGCAGCCAAGATACTCTTCTCTCCTACAATGAGCAGTTCTTC CASSQDTLLSYNEQFF
TRBJ2-1 15 TRBV9 few . TGTGCCAGCAGCTCCGGGGTGGGCCCATACAATGAGCAGTTCTTC CASSSGVGPYNEQFF
TRBJ2-2 17 TRBV19 . TRBD2 TGTGCCAGTAGTCCACGCCTAGCGGGACCCAACACCGGGGAGCTGTTTTTT CASSPRLAGPNTGELFF
TRBJ2-7 15 TRBV13 once . TGTGCCAGCAGCCCCCGGGGGACGTACGGCTACGAGCAGTACTTC CASSPRGTYGYEQYF
TRBJ2-7 15 TRBV28 . TRBD2 TGTGCCAGCAGCCTTATGACTAGCGGCCATTACGAGCAGTACTTC CASSLMTSGHYEQYF
TRBJ1-2 15 TRBV5-1 once . TGCGCCAGCAGCAGGGGTCAGTCCGGTAACTATGGCTACACCTTC CASSRGQSGNYGYTF
TRBJ1-2 15 TRBV3-1/TRBV3-2 . . TGTGCCAGCAGCCAAGGACAGGCGATGGTCTATGGCTACACCTTC CASSQGQAMVYGYTF
TRBJ2-4 15 TRBV7-3 few TRBD1 TGTGCCAGCAGCTTAGACAGGGCTAGTGGAAACATTCAGTACTTC CASSLDRASGNIQYF
TRBJ1-2 14 TRBV19 few TRBD1 TGTGCCAGTAGTACCCACGACAGGGTCTATGGCTACACCTTC CASSTHDRVYGYTF
TRBJ2-7 15 TRBV9 . TRBD2 TGTGCCAGCAGCGTAGATCTAGCGGGACGGTACGAGCAGTACTTC CASSVDLAGRYEQYF
TRBJ2-3 16 TRBV7-9 . TRBD2 TGTGCCAGCAGCCCTCCGGGACTAGCGGGGCTACGGGCGCAGTATTTT CASSPPGLAGLRAQYF
TRBJ2-2 14 TRBV30 few TRBD1 TGTGCCTGGAAGAGACAGGGGATCTCCGGGGAGCTGTTTTTT CAWKRQGISGELFF
TRBJ2-7 14 TRBV6-5 once TRBD1 TGTGCCAGCAGTACAGGGACAGGGGCAGGAGAGCAGTACTTC CASSTGTGAGEQYF
TRBJ2-3 13 TRBV6-5 . . TGTGCCAGCAGTTACTCGACAGGAGATACGCAGTATTTT CASSYSTGDTQYF
TRBJ2-2 14 TRBV6-1 . . TGTGCCAGCAGGCGACTAGGGGACACCGGGGAGCTGTTTTTT CASRRLGDTGELFF
TRBJ2-7 17 TRBV28 . TRBD1 TGTGCCAGCAGTCCTCCTACCGGGACAGGGTACTCCTACGAGCAGTACTTC CASSPPTGTGYSYEQYF
TRBJ2-5 15 TRBV7-3 . TRBD1 TGTGCCAGCAGCGAACAGGGGGCGGTTGGCGAGACCCAGTACTTC CASSEQGAVGETQYF
TRBJ1-2 15 TRBV2 . TRBD1 TGTGCCAGCAGATTGGTAGGGGGCGAGGTACTTGGCTACACCTTC CASRLVGGEVLGYTF
TRBJ2-1 15 TRBV2 . TRBD1 TGTGCCAGCAGCGGATCCGGGACAGGGTGGGATGAGCAGTTCTTC CASSGSGTGWDEQFF
TRBJ1-3 13 TRBV5-1 . . TGCGCCAGCAGCTTAACAGCTGGAAACACCATATATTTT CASSLTAGNTIYF
TRBJ1-1 14 TRBV5-1 . TRBD1 TGCGCCAGCAGCTTGGACAGGGGCAACACTGAAGCTTTCTTT CASSLDRGNTEAFF
TRBJ2-1 15 TRBV7-3 . . TGTGCCAGCAGCGTGGGACTCTTCTCCTACAATGAGCAGTTCTTC CASSVGLFSYNEQFF
TRBJ2-1 15 TRBV5-1 . . TGCGCCAGCAGCCGTTACCGGGGGACAGACAATGAGCAGTTCTTC CASSRYRGTDNEQFF
TRBJ1-1 15 TRBV2 . TRBD1 TGTGCCAGCAACAAGGAGGGACAGGCGAACACTGAAGCTTTCTTT CASNKEGQANTEAFF
TRBJ2-7 15 TRBV5-1 . TRBD2 TGCGCCAGCAGCGTCTCTAGCGGTAGCTCCTACGAGCAGTACTTC CASSVSSGSSYEQYF
TRBJ1-6 23 TRBV18 . . TGTGCCAGCTCACCACTGCCTAGCGGCAATCCGCCAAAATCTCGCTCCTATAATTCACCCCTCCACTTT CASSPLPSGNPPKSRSYNSPLHF
TRBJ1-2 15 TRBV6-1 few . TGTGCCAGCAGTGAGCAAAGGCCAGGGGACTATGGCTACACCTTC CASSEQRPGDYGYTF
TRBJ2-7 16 TRBV5-5 . . TGTGCCAGCAGCCCGGGAGGGGGCCCTAACCTCTACGAGCAGTACTTC CASSPGGGPNLYEQYF
TRBJ1-2 14 TRBV3-1/TRBV3-2 once TRBD1 TGTGCCAGCAGCCTAGTCCAGGGGGACAGTGGCTACACCTTC CASSLVQGDSGYTF
TRBJ1-2 13 TRBV5-4 . TRBD1 TGTGCCAGCAGCTCCACAGGGGTACAGGGCTACACCTTC CASSSTGVQGYTF
TRBJ1-3 14 TRBV5-1 . . TGCGCCAGCAGCTCCCAAGGGACACAAAACACCATATATTTT CASSSQGTQNTIYF